The T cell receptor (beta chain) under discussion was sequenced for a study of control samples from healthy donors and cancer patients. Assay: immunoSEQ multiplex PCR; the TCRdb copy retains only in-frame clones and omits some. The sample records 130,000 or so clones, about 90% being singletons. The CDR3 runs 14 residues. V was pared by 1 base and J by 1 base, with 7 bases between. CDR1 and CDR2 (germline): SGHRS, YFSETQ. The sequence came from a man aged 18-30 years in good health. The chain employs TRBV5-1 and TRBJ2-3; D is uncertain. The sample taken for sequencing was blood. CDR3 region: CASSLKIGTDTQYF. The CDR3 DNA is TGCGCCAGCAGCTTGAAAATCGGCACAGATACGCAGTATTTT. The complete variable domain, with remaining parts taken from reference TRBV5-1 and TRBJ2-3, reads KAGVTQTPRYLIKTRGQQVTLSCSPISGHRSVSWYQQTPGQGLQFLFEYFSETQRNKGNFPGRFSGRQFSNSRSEMNVSTLELGDSALYLCASSLKIGTDTQYFGPGTRLTVL.